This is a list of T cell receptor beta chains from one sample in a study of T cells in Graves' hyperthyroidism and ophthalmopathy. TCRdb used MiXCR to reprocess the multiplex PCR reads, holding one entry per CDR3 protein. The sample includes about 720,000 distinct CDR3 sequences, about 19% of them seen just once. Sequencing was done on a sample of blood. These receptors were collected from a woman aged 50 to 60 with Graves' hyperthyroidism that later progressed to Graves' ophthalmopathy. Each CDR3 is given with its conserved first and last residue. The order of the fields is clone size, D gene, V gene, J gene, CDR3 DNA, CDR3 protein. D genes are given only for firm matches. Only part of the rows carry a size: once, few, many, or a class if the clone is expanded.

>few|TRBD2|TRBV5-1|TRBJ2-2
TGCGCCAGCAGTTTACAGGGGAGACTAGCGGGGCCCACCGGGGAGCTGTTTTTT
CASSLQGRLAGPTGELFF
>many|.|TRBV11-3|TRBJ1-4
TGTGCCAGCAGTTCAGACACAGTCGGAAAACTGTTTTTT
CASSSDTVGKLFF
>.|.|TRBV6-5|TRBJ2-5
TGTGCCAGCAGTTACTACGCTAGCACAGAGACCCAGTACTTC
CASSYYASTETQYF
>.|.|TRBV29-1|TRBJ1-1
TGCAGCGCCGCGGACAGCCGTAACACTGAAGCTTTCTTT
CSAADSRNTEAFF
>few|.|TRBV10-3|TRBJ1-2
TGTGCCATCAGTGAAGGACTCAGTTACGGCTACACCTTC
CAISEGLSYGYTF
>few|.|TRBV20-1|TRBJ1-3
TGCAGTGCTAGAGATTGGGCGAGCTCTGGAAACACCATATATTTT
CSARDWASSGNTIYF
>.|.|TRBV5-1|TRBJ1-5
TGCGCCAACAGCGCTTATGGTTGGGGTAGCAATCAGCCCCAGCATTTT
CANSAYGWGSNQPQHF
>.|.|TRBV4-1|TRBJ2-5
TGCGCCAGCAGCCAAGGTTGGGCGGGGGCCGGGGAGACCCAGTACTTC
CASSQGWAGAGETQYF
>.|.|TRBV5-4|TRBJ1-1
TGTGCCAGCAGCCCTGACAGTCGACCCTTGAACACTGAAGCTTTCTTT
CASSPDSRPLNTEAFF
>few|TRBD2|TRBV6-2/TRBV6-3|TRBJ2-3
TGTGCCAGCAGTTACTCGCGGGATGGGACTAGGGCCGGAGATACGCAGTATTTT
CASSYSRDGTRAGDTQYF
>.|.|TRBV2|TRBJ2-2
TGTGCCAGCGAGGGGGGGGACACCGGGGAGCTGTTTTTT
CASEGGDTGELFF
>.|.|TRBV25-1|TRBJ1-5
TGTGCCAGCAGTGAATCAGGGACGTCGGGAAATCAGCCCCAGCATTTT
CASSESGTSGNQPQHF
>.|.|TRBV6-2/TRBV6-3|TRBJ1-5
TGTGCCAGCAGTTACTTGGGGGCTCAGCCCCAGCATTTT
CASSYLGAQPQHF
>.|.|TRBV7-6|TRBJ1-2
TGTGCCAGCAGCGGACCGGCTGGAGGGCAAATGGTCTATGGCTACACCTTC
CASSGPAGGQMVYGYTF
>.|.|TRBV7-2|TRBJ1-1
TGTGCCAGCAGCCCCGATTGGGGCAGGATGGCTTTCTTT
CASSPDWGRMAFF
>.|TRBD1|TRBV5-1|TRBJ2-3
TGCGCCAGCAGCTTACAGGGGGGCCGGGCAGATACGCAGTATTTT
CASSLQGGRADTQYF
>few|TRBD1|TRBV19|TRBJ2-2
TGTGCCAGTAGTTTTACCGGGACAGCTCTTTTCGCGAACACCGGGGAGCTGTTTTTT
CASSFTGTALFANTGELFF
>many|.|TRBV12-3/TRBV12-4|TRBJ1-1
TGTGCCAGCAGTTTAATACGCGACACTGAAGCTTTCTTT
CASSLIRDTEAFF
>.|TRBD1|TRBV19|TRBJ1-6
TGTGCCAGTAGTATACAGGGGGCTCGAAATTCACCCCTCCACTTT
CASSIQGARNSPLHF
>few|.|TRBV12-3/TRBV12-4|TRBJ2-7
TGTGCCAGCAGTTACCGGGAATACGAGCAGTACTTC
CASSYREYEQYF
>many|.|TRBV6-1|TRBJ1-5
TGTGCCAGCAGTGAAGGACGTACCCTGCGGCAGCCCCAGCATTTT
CASSEGRTLRQPQHF
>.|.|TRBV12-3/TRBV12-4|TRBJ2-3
TGTGCCAGCAGGGACGGAGTGGATACGCAGTATTTT
CASRDGVDTQYF
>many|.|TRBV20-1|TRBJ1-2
TGCAGTGCTAGAGTTACCGGGATCTCGCAAGGCTACACCTTC
CSARVTGISQGYTF
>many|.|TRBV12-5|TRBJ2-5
TGTGCTAGTGGTTTGGGACTCGGATTGCAGACCCAGTACTTC
CASGLGLGLQTQYF
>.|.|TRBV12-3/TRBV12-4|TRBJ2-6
TGTGCCAGCAGTTGGGGGTCTGGGGCCAACGTCCTGACTTTC
CASSWGSGANVLTF
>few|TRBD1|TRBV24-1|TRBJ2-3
TGTGCCACCAGTGATTCGGGACAGACCACAGATACGCAGTATTTT
CATSDSGQTTDTQYF
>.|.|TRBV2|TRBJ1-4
TGTGCCAGCTTTTGGACCCGAGACATGTCCGCCTCTGCAACTAATGAAAAACTGTTTTTT
CASFWTRDMSASATNEKLFF
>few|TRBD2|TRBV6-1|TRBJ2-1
TGTGCCAGCAGGGCGGGGGTCAATGAGCAGTTCTTC
CASRAGVNEQFF
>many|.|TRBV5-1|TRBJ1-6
TGCGCCAGCAGCCCGCCCGGAGGGGTCGGGGATTCACCCCTCCACTTT
CASSPPGGVGDSPLHF
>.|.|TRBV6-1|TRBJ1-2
TGTGCCAGCAGTGATTATCTCAACTATGGCTACACCTTC
CASSDYLNYGYTF
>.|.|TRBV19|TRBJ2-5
TGTGCCTGCTCATCCGGGGTGATGAAGACCCAGTACTTC
CACSSGVMKTQYF
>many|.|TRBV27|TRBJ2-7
TGTGCCAGCAGTTTATTGGCAGAGGGGGGGGAGCAGTACTTC
CASSLLAEGGEQYF
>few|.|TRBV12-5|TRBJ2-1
TGTGCTAGTGGACCGGGAGGGGGCGATGAGCAGTTCTTC
CASGPGGGDEQFF
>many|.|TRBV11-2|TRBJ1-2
TGTGCCAGCAGCGCAAACAGGGTGGGCGATGGCTACACCTTC
CASSANRVGDGYTF
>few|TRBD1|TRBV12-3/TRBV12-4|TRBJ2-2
TGTGCCAGCAGTCTTAGTTGGACAGGGGAGAACACCGGGGAGCTGTTTTTT
CASSLSWTGENTGELFF
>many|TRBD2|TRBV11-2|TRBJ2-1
TGTGCCAGCAGCTTACCCGCGGGGGGGGTCGGTGAGCAGTTCTTC
CASSLPAGGVGEQFF
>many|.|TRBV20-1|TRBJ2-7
TGCAGTGCTAGAGGGAGGACAACCTACGAGCAGTACTTC
CSARGRTTYEQYF
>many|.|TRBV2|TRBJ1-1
TGTGCCAGCAGTGAAATCAGGGACGGGACTGAAGCTTTCTTT
CASSEIRDGTEAFF
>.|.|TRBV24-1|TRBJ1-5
TGTGCCACCAGTGACGTACAGGGTGGCAATCAGCCCCAGCATTTT
CATSDVQGGNQPQHF
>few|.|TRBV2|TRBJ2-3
TGTGCCAGTGTTTTGGGACTGCGAACAGATGCGCAGTATTTT
CASVLGLRTDAQYF
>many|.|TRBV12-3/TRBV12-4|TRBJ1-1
TGTGCCAGCACCGTAGGAGGCTGGAACACTGAAGCTTTCTTT
CASTVGGWNTEAFF
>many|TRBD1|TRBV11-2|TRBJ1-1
TGTGCCAGCAGCTTAGAAGGGACAGGGGGCTCTGAAGCTTTCTTT
CASSLEGTGGSEAFF
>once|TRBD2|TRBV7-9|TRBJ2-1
TGTGCCAGCAGCTTAGCTAGCGGGAGGTCAACGGTCAATGAGCAGTTCTTC
CASSLASGRSTVNEQFF
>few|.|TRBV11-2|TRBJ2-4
TGTGCCAGCAGCACTACAAACATTCAGTACTTC
CASSTTNIQYF
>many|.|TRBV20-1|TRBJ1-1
TGCAGTGCTAGAGGTGGAAGCAGGGTGAACACTGAAGCTTTCTTT
CSARGGSRVNTEAFF
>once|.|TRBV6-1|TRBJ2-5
TGTGCCAGCAGTGAGATCGGGGGGGACGGGACAGTATCTTTCGGGGGAGAGACCCAGTACTTC
CASSEIGGDGTVSFGGETQYF
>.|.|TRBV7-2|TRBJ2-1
TGTGCCAGCAGCTTAATCCGGGACACGGAGTTCTTC
CASSLIRDTEFF
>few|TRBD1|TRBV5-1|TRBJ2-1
TGCGCCAGCAGCTTGGCCTTAGGGACAGGTCCCTACAATGAGCAGTTCTTC
CASSLALGTGPYNEQFF
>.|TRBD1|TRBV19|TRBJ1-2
TGTGCCAGTAGTGCCCGGGACAGGGGGAGTTTGCTGGGCTACACCTTC
CASSARDRGSLLGYTF
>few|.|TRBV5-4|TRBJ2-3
TGTGCCAGCAGCTTGATTAGGACCTTTCCCGATACGCAGTATTTT
CASSLIRTFPDTQYF
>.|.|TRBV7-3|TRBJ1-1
TGTGCCAGCAGCTCAAGGGTGGGAGGGGTGGAGAACACTGAAGCTTTCTTT
CASSSRVGGVENTEAFF
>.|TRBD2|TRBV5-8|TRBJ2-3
TGTGCCAGCAGCATCGGACTAGCGGAAAGCACAGATACGCAGTATTTT
CASSIGLAESTDTQYF
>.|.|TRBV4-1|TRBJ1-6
TGCGCCAGCAGCCAAGACCGGGGAATACCCCTCCACTTT
CASSQDRGIPLHF
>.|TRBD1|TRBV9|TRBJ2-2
TGTGCCAGCAGCGTACGGACAGGGGTTCTCAACACCGGGGAGCTGTTTTTT
CASSVRTGVLNTGELFF
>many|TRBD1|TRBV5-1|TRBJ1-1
TGCGCCAGCAGCTGGACAGGCGAGAACACTGAAGCTTTCTTT
CASSWTGENTEAFF
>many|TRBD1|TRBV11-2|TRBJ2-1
TGTGCCAGCAGAAAACAGGGGAGCGGCAATGAGCAGTTCTTC
CASRKQGSGNEQFF
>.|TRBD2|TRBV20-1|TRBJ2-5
TGCAGTGGGGCTAGCGGGGGCCAAGAGACCCAGTACTTC
CSGASGGQETQYF